This entry concerns a single TCR beta chain. The data are from a study of control samples from healthy donors and cancer patients. Trimming took 1 base from V and 0 from J, leaving 10 bases between them. This CDR3 spans 17 amino acids. Germline V lookup: CDR1 LGHDT, CDR2 YNNKEL (reference sequence). Clones were read by immunoSEQ multiplex PCR, and TCRdb kept only the in-frame ones, dropping some. In total, the table holds about 190,000 clones. The material sequenced was blood. The source of this sequence is a woman in her thirties in good health. The chain is built from TRBV3-1 (or the pseudogene TRBV3-2) and TRBJ2-6; D unresolved. CDR3 nucleotide sequence: TGTGCCAGCAGCCAAGTAGAGGCGGTCTCTGGGGCCAACGTCCTGACTTTC. Protein product: CASSQVEAVSGANVLTF.